This TCR beta chain came from a study of CD8 T cells in Susac syndrome. The germline V and J ends were trimmed by 0 bases and 12 bases, with 18 bases remaining between them. CDR1 is SGHRS, CDR2 YFSETQ, per germline. The CDR3 is made up of 15 amino acids. The authors reverse transcribed roughly 0.5 to 1 ug RNA with random hexamers. TCRdb re-analysed the immunoSEQ multiplex PCR reads in MiXCR, keeping a single row per CDR3 protein. The sample consists of roughly 150,000 distinct CDR3 sequences, 90% to 95% of them appearing once. The chain combines TRBV5-1 with TRBJ1-4; D call uncertain. The sequencing sample was made of CD4+ T cells from PBMCs. The source is a human donor in good health. CDR3: CASSLAPGPGSQLFF. CDR3 in DNA: TGCGCCAGCAGCTTGGCCCCCGGCCCCGGTTCACAACTGTTTTTT.